Sequencing of this T cell receptor beta chain was carried out in a study of blood T cell repertoires in COVID-19. The authors' processing: Estimated nucleated cell counts came from reference gene primer amplification. The table came from immunoSEQ multiplex PCR; TCRdb's copy has only in-frame clones and leaves some out. The DNA was the basis for D and trimming; V, J and clone size are from that table. Of approximately 190,000 clones listed, approximately 84% are singletons. This CDR3 spans 14 amino acids. V lost 7 bases to trimming and J lost 3 bases, with 17 bases between them. The germline CDR1 and CDR2 sequences are SQVTM and ANQGSEA.

The sequence was obtained from a man older than 75 with acute or convalescent COVID-19. Sequenced input: peripheral blood. J is TRBJ2-3 and V is TRBV29-1; maybe TRBD1 (6 bases). The CDR3 region is CSGQPQQGTDTQYF. The CDR3 DNA follows: TGCAGCGGTCAACCCCAGCAGGGGACAGATACGCAGTATTTT.